This record covers a single T cell receptor (beta chain). The record originates from a study of T cell responses to AZD1222 COVID-19 vaccine. Profiling relied on immunoSEQ multiplex PCR, and the TCRdb table lists in-frame clones only, not all of them. Here the sample spans under 130,000 clones, 90% being singletons. This receptor was identified in an adult in good health. The sequencing here drew on peripheral blood, taken on day 0 of AZD1222 vaccination.

For the CDR3, the DNA is TGTGCCAGCAGTGGGTTAATCGGGCAGGGGGGGAACTACGAGCAGTACTTC. This translates into CASSGLIGQGGNYEQYF. The V call is TRBV2, the J call TRBJ2-7; D tentatively reads TRBD1 or TRBD2 (7 bases each). The CDR3 consists of 17 residues. CDR1 is SNHLY and CDR2 is FYNNEI in the germline V gene. The ends were cut back, 4 bases at V and 3 bases at J, with 22 bases in the middle.